This is a list of T cell receptor beta chains from one sample in a study of T cells in Graves' hyperthyroidism and ophthalmopathy. TCRdb analysed the multiplex PCR reads with MiXCR anew, one entry per CDR3 protein. The table shows 400,000 or so distinct CDR3 sequences, with roughly an eighth occurring only once. The sequenced material came from blood. The source is a man in his forties or fifties with Graves' ophthalmopathy. The CDR3 runs from the conserved cysteine through the conserved F or W. The order of the fields is V gene, D gene, clone size, J gene, CDR3 protein, CDR3 DNA. The D gene is left open where the match is weak. Clone size is stated in some rows and not others, as once, few, many or a class when expanded.

TRBV27	TRBD2	.	TRBJ2-7	CASSLTSGISYEQYF	TGTGCCAGCAGTTTAACTAGCGGGATCTCCTACGAGCAGTACTTC
TRBV3-1	.	.	TRBJ2-5	CASSQTAGQVEYF	TGTGCCAGCAGCCAAACCGCGGGCCAGGTCGAGTACTTC
TRBV11-1	TRBD1	many	TRBJ2-7	CASSLAGTGNEQYF	TGTGCCAGCAGCTTAGCGGGGACAGGGAACGAGCAGTACTTC
TRBV6-5	TRBD1	.	TRBJ2-7	CASSYVQGATYEQYF	TGTGCCAGCAGTTACGTCCAGGGGGCGACCTACGAGCAGTACTTC
TRBV6-2/TRBV6-3	TRBD1	.	TRBJ1-3	CVSSGRDRGIRNTIYF	TGTGTCAGCAGTGGCCGGGACAGGGGAATTAGAAACACCATATATTTT
TRBV28	TRBD1	many	TRBJ1-3	CASSLRTGGKLSGNTIYF	TGTGCCAGCAGCTTGCGGACAGGGGGCAAACTCTCTGGAAACACCATATATTTT
TRBV14	.	.	TRBJ2-7	CANSHDAGSIEQYF	TGTGCCAACAGCCATGACGCAGGGTCGATTGAGCAGTACTTC
TRBV30	.	many	TRBJ2-7	CAWSPVGTYEQYF	TGTGCCTGGAGCCCCGTGGGGACCTACGAGCAGTACTTC
TRBV2	TRBD1	many	TRBJ2-7	CASSLGQGKYEQYF	TGTGCCAGCAGTCTTGGACAGGGGAAATACGAGCAGTACTTC
TRBV10-1	TRBD2	.	TRBJ2-1	CARRVGRELAYNEQFF	TGCGCCAGACGCGTCGGGCGGGAGCTTGCGTACAATGAGCAGTTCTTC
TRBV6-5	TRBD2	few	TRBJ2-2	CASSYRLAGFGELFF	TGTGCCAGCAGTTACCGTCTAGCGGGATTCGGGGAGCTGTTTTTT
TRBV9	.	.	TRBJ2-7	CASSRGRETYEQYF	TGTGCCAGCAGCCGGGGTCGGGAAACCTACGAGCAGTACTTC
TRBV7-8	TRBD2	few	TRBJ2-3	CASSITSGRIPDTQYF	TGTGCCAGCAGCATAACTAGCGGGAGAATTCCAGATACGCAGTATTTT
TRBV12-3/TRBV12-4	.	few	TRBJ2-2	CASSFGGGGGELFF	TGTGCCAGCAGTTTCGGGGGAGGAGGCGGGGAGCTGTTTTTT
TRBV20-1	TRBD1	many	TRBJ1-2	CSGRGGSYGYTF	TGCAGTGGGAGAGGGGGCAGCTATGGCTACACCTTC
TRBV7-8	.	many	TRBJ1-2	CASSWQGADYGYTF	TGTGCCAGCAGCTGGCAAGGGGCGGACTATGGCTACACCTTC
TRBV24-1	.	.	TRBJ2-2	CATSEAYTGELFF	TGTGCCACCAGTGAGGCCTATACGGGGGAGCTGTTTTTT
TRBV28	.	many	TRBJ1-1	CASSLMGEGTEAFF	TGTGCCAGCAGTTTAATGGGGGAGGGAACTGAAGCTTTCTTT
TRBV20-1	.	few	TRBJ1-5	CSASINFDQPQHF	TGCAGTGCTAGTATAAATTTTGATCAGCCCCAGCATTTT
TRBV20-1	.	few	TRBJ2-1	CSAGLAPEQFF	TGCAGTGCTGGCCTAGCGCCTGAGCAGTTCTTC
TRBV13	TRBD2	many	TRBJ2-5	CASSQGTSETQYF	TGTGCCAGCAGCCAAGGGACTAGCGAGACCCAGTACTTC
TRBV30	TRBD1	many	TRBJ2-1	CAWTKSGTGGLVEQFF	TGTGCCTGGACGAAGTCCGGGACAGGGGGTCTCGTTGAGCAGTTCTTC
TRBV2	.	many	TRBJ2-2	CASSLVGTNTGELFF	TGTGCCAGCAGTCTTGTAGGGACGAACACCGGGGAGCTGTTTTTT
TRBV2	.	many	TRBJ1-1	CASRVDRNTEAFF	TGTGCCAGCAGGGTCGACAGGAACACTGAAGCTTTCTTT
TRBV24-1	.	many	TRBJ2-1	CATSDPTLDTNEYNEQFF	TGTGCCACCAGTGATCCAACCCTGGACACCAACGAATACAATGAGCAGTTCTTC
TRBV11-2	.	few	TRBJ1-6	CASTVGGANNSPLHF	TGTGCCAGCACCGTGGGAGGGGCGAATAATTCACCCCTCCACTTT
TRBV28	.	few	TRBJ1-2	CASYYTGTYGYTF	TGTGCCAGCTACTACACAGGGACCTATGGCTACACCTTC
TRBV20-1	TRBD2	many	TRBJ2-3	CSAPLAGTDTQYF	TGCAGTGCCCCACTAGCGGGCACAGATACGCAGTATTTT
TRBV19	.	.	TRBJ2-3	CASRRLRSAGPSSTDTQYF	TGTGCCAGTAGACGGTTACGTTCCGCGGGCCCGTCGAGCACAGATACGCAGTATTTT
TRBV11-2	TRBD2	many	TRBJ2-7	CASSLDLAGTYEQYF	TGTGCCAGCAGCTTAGATCTAGCGGGGACCTACGAGCAGTACTTC
TRBV3-1	TRBD2	many	TRBJ2-1	CASSQRDSWSSGRYNEQFF	TGTGCCAGCAGCCAACGGGATAGCTGGTCGAGCGGGAGGTACAATGAGCAGTTCTTC
TRBV6-1	.	.	TRBJ2-2	CASSSTGINTGELFF	TGTGCCAGCAGCTCTACAGGGATTAACACCGGGGAGCTGTTTTTT
TRBV5-1	.	few	TRBJ2-7	CASSAGTRNYEQYF	TGCGCCAGCAGCGCCGGGACAAGAAACTACGAGCAGTACTTC
TRBV7-2	.	many	TRBJ2-7	CASSLTLAYEQYF	TGTGCCAGCAGCTTAACGTTAGCCTACGAGCAGTACTTC
TRBV6-1	TRBD2	many	TRBJ2-7	CASTKGSSGRYEQYF	TGTGCCAGCACTAAGGGGTCTAGCGGGAGGTACGAGCAGTACTTC
TRBV7-9	TRBD1	.	TRBJ2-5	CASSLTGGLETQYF	TGTGCCAGCAGCCTGACAGGGGGCTTGGAGACCCAGTACTTC
TRBV15	.	.	TRBJ2-3	CATSNRRSDTQYF	TGTGCCACCAGTAATAGGCGAAGTGATACGCAGTATTTT
TRBV24-1	.	many	TRBJ2-7	CATKRPDTVYEQYF	TGTGCCACCAAGAGACCGGACACGGTCTACGAGCAGTACTTC
TRBV7-8	.	many	TRBJ2-1	CASSLTWEQFF	TGTGCCAGCAGCTTGACCTGGGAGCAATTCTTC
TRBV2	.	many	TRBJ2-4	CASSVGDYKNIQYF	TGTGCCAGCAGTGTCGGGGATTACAAAAACATTCAGTACTTC
TRBV9	TRBD2	.	TRBJ2-7	CASSVRGGEQYF	TGTGCCAGCAGCGTACGGGGGGGGGAGCAGTACTTC
TRBV27	.	.	TRBJ1-5	CASSLSLGQPQHF	TGTGCCAGCAGTTTATCGTTGGGGCAGCCCCAGCATTTT
TRBV2	.	many	TRBJ2-1	CASSAGTQSNEQFF	TGTGCCAGCAGCGCCGGGACTCAGAGCAATGAGCAGTTCTTC
TRBV7-8	.	.	TRBJ2-4	CASSLLRIAKNIQYF	TGTGCCAGCAGCTTACTTCGGATAGCCAAAAACATTCAGTACTTC
TRBV28	.	many	TRBJ2-1	CASKNTAGSYNEQFF	TGTGCCAGCAAGAACACGGCGGGGTCCTACAATGAGCAGTTCTTC
TRBV2	.	few	TRBJ1-2	CASSVGTGNYGYTF	TGTGCCAGCAGTGTCGGGACCGGGAACTATGGCTACACCTTC
TRBV6-1	.	.	TRBJ1-2	CASSERGSRNYGYTF	TGTGCCAGCAGTGAGCGGGGCAGTAGAAACTATGGCTACACCTTC
TRBV30	.	many	TRBJ2-7	CAWSFGLEQYF	TGTGCCTGGTCGTTTGGCCTCGAGCAGTACTTC
TRBV28	.	many	TRBJ1-2	CASSLPNYGYTF	TGTGCCAGCAGTTTACCGAACTATGGCTACACCTTC
TRBV12-3/TRBV12-4	TRBD1	few	TRBJ1-2	CASSHLDRVSYGYTF	TGTGCCAGCAGTCACCTGGACAGGGTTTCGTATGGCTACACCTTC
TRBV6-1	.	.	TRBJ2-7	CASSETPQGEQYF	TGTGCCAGCAGTGAAACCCCCCAGGGGGAGCAGTACTTC
TRBV5-1	TRBD1	many	TRBJ2-7	CASSLGSGTGSEQYF	TGCGCCAGCAGCCTCGGTTCCGGGACAGGCAGCGAGCAGTACTTC
TRBV5-1	.	few	TRBJ1-4	CASSGDGPLNEKLFF	TGCGCCAGCAGCGGGGACGGACCGCTTAATGAAAAACTGTTTTTT
TRBV19	TRBD2	few	TRBJ2-5	CASRGLADSSTQYF	TGTGCCAGTAGGGGACTAGCCGATTCGTCGACCCAGTACTTC
TRBV9	TRBD1	once	TRBJ2-4	CASSVGDGGQTYF	TGTGCCAGCAGCGTAGGGGATGGGGGACAGACGTACTTC
TRBV20-1	TRBD2	.	TRBJ2-7	CSAQGLARHYEQYF	TGCAGTGCTCAAGGACTAGCGAGACACTACGAGCAGTACTTC
TRBV9	.	few	TRBJ2-1	CASSVVGGRDEQFF	TGTGCCAGCAGCGTAGTCGGCGGGCGGGATGAGCAGTTCTTC